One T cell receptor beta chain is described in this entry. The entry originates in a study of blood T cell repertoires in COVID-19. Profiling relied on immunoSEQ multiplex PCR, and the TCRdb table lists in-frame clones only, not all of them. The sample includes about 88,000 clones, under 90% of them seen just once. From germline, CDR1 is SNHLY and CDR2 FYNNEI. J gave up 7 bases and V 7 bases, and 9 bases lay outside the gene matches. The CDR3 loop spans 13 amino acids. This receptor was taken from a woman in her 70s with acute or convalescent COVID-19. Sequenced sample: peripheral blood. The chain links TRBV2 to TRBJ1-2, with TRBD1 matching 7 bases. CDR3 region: CASTTGVRRGYTF. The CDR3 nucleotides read TGTGCCAGCACAACAGGGGTTCGGCGTGGCTACACCTTC.